A selection of T cell receptor beta chains follows, all from one sample in a study of control samples from healthy donors and cancer patients. The method was immunoSEQ multiplex PCR; TCRdb's version includes in-frame clones alone and lacks a portion of them. The table lists about 88,000 clones, approximately 93% of them singletons. The sample taken for sequencing was blood. The receptor set was obtained from a man younger than 35 in good health. Each CDR3 is given without its conserved first and last residue.

v_call | cdr3_aa
TRBV4-1 | ASSQGPISYEQY
TRBV19 | ASSIGGARGSNQPQH
TRBV7-2 | ASSFSHDQPQH
TRBV5-8 | ASSAISGAPLSR
TRBV18 | ASSPAAGANVLT
TRBV12-5 | ASGLGTAENTIY
TRBV12-3/TRBV12-4 | ASSLGLKETQY
TRBV29-1 | SAQGEGEQY
TRBV21-1 | AGSQGRSYNEQF
TRBV7-9 | ASSLGVGTPNEKLF
TRBV13 | ASSFLRATSGIYEQY
TRBV4-1 | ASSQGVQGARMVYGYT
TRBV25-1 | ASSEKRELGEQF
TRBV15 | ATSRDKNTEAF
TRBV12-3/TRBV12-4 | ATGSQNTGELF
TRBV11-2 | ASKPTGWRNSPLH
TRBV4-1 | ASSLRDRGYEQY
TRBV5-1 | ASSAHTTGDYGYT
TRBV15 | AAQERENSYNEQF
TRBV27 | ASSLPGQEAF
TRBV6-4 | ASSDRAGGNNEQF
TRBV18 | ASSPREGVGTGELF
TRBV15 | ATSIGRSPNYGYT
TRBV12-3/TRBV12-4 | ASSLVRSMEQY
TRBV27 | ASSLSSVSPLH
TRBV3-1/TRBV3-2 | ASSLPGETQY
TRBV7-2 | ASSYAGGDAWPQH
TRBV6-5 | ASSETESGYGYT
TRBV27 | ASIGQGTGSTEAF
TRBV4-1 | ASIRGNEQF
TRBV4-3 | ASSQQGNEQF
TRBV27 | ASSLSGTRGYT
TRBV7-9 | ASSLGQGGASGY
TRBV7-9 | ASSLSGSEAF
TRBV5-6 | ASSLRLAEETQY
TRBV7-6 | ASSLVDTQY
TRBV7-3 | ASSLTLTETQY
TRBV3-1/TRBV3-2 | ASSGPSGGSSLVHEQY
TRBV6-5 | ASSISGTSGEQF
TRBV5-6 | ASSLLWGENEQF
TRBV5-1 | ASSLQLLSIKGERGANVLT
TRBV29-1 | SVGSYEQY
TRBV6-1 | ASSEARTGGFYGYT
TRBV5-1 | ASSFGLLNTEAF
TRBV7-2 | ASSRNRAGYT
TRBV7-8 | ASYRDSQETQY
TRBV19 | ASSRDSDIHQETQY
TRBV30 | AWSLKQGTFASTKNIQY
TRBV19 | ASSMALLRTSPLH
TRBV5-8 | ASSFGTSKPPNEQF
TRBV18 | ASWSGQGTLNTEAF
TRBV2 | ASDAGGNQPQH
TRBV6-5 | ASSYSSAGNTEAF
TRBV7-2 | ASSSKLGQGWEQY
TRBV5-1 | ASSLSREADNEQF